These T cell receptor beta chains were read from a single sample in a study of regulatory T cells in long-lasting Graves disease. One entry per CDR3 protein, called by TCRdb with MiXCR from the multiplex PCR reads. The top ten clones hold 16% of a sample with 400,000 to 550,000 distinct CDR3 sequences, about 15% of them seen once. The sample was also linked to a second study, of T cells in Graves' hyperthyroidism and ophthalmopathy.

Specimen: peripheral blood mononuclear cells (PBMCs), collected at new diagnosis, from a patient treated with antithyroid drugs. These receptors came from a woman in her twenties or thirties with Graves disease. The CDR3 runs from the conserved cysteine through the conserved F or W. The D gene is left open where the match is weak.

V gene: TRBV27; D gene: .; J gene: TRBJ2-5; CDR3 protein: CASSLSRGTQYF
V gene: TRBV27; D gene: .; J gene: TRBJ2-2; CDR3 protein: CASSPRQVNTGELFF
V gene: TRBV11-2; D gene: .; J gene: TRBJ2-5; CDR3 protein: CASRAGSQETQYF
V gene: TRBV5-6; D gene: TRBD2; J gene: TRBJ2-5; CDR3 protein: CASSFALAGEETQYF
V gene: TRBV5-4; D gene: .; J gene: TRBJ1-1; CDR3 protein: CASKEGDTEAFF
V gene: TRBV13; D gene: .; J gene: TRBJ1-1; CDR3 protein: CASSLLRADRRAEAFF
V gene: TRBV7-8; D gene: .; J gene: TRBJ2-5; CDR3 protein: CASSLVFGYQETQYF
V gene: TRBV29-1; D gene: .; J gene: TRBJ2-5; CDR3 protein: CSVEGGRSQETQYF
V gene: TRBV18; D gene: .; J gene: TRBJ1-2; CDR3 protein: CASSTGQNLYGYTF
V gene: TRBV6-2/TRBV6-3; D gene: .; J gene: TRBJ1-5; CDR3 protein: CASSESVAGDQPQHF
V gene: TRBV20-1; D gene: .; J gene: TRBJ2-7; CDR3 protein: CSARGSYFDEQYF
V gene: TRBV6-1; D gene: TRBD2; J gene: TRBJ2-1; CDR3 protein: CASRSGLAGNEQFF
V gene: TRBV12-3/TRBV12-4; D gene: .; J gene: TRBJ2-3; CDR3 protein: CASSFRSTDTQYF
V gene: TRBV9; D gene: .; J gene: TRBJ1-1; CDR3 protein: CASSVQGRNTEAFF
V gene: TRBV7-3; D gene: TRBD1; J gene: TRBJ1-2; CDR3 protein: CASSLGGQGKETF
V gene: TRBV18; D gene: .; J gene: TRBJ1-1; CDR3 protein: CASSPNFGETEAFF
V gene: TRBV4-1; D gene: TRBD1; J gene: TRBJ2-7; CDR3 protein: CASSQSGTGIYEQYF
V gene: TRBV6-2/TRBV6-3; D gene: TRBD2; J gene: TRBJ2-5; CDR3 protein: CASKRPGLAFQETQYF
V gene: TRBV12-3/TRBV12-4; D gene: .; J gene: TRBJ2-7; CDR3 protein: CASSASILGEQYF
V gene: TRBV7-3; D gene: .; J gene: TRBJ2-1; CDR3 protein: CASSLIGRSSYNEQFF
V gene: TRBV6-9; D gene: TRBD1; J gene: TRBJ1-1; CDR3 protein: CASSYPGQAEAFF
V gene: TRBV6-7; D gene: .; J gene: TRBJ2-1; CDR3 protein: CASRRQRLNSNEQFF
V gene: TRBV12-3/TRBV12-4; D gene: .; J gene: TRBJ2-6; CDR3 protein: CASSLARGPGANVLTF
V gene: TRBV4-1; D gene: TRBD2; J gene: TRBJ2-7; CDR3 protein: CASSPLAGDYEQYF
V gene: TRBV30; D gene: TRBD1; J gene: TRBJ2-7; CDR3 protein: CAWAWDSTPYEQYF
V gene: TRBV7-8; D gene: TRBD1; J gene: TRBJ1-1; CDR3 protein: CASSARDRPSTEAFF
V gene: TRBV11-2; D gene: .; J gene: TRBJ1-6; CDR3 protein: CASSLAAFNSPLHF
V gene: TRBV19; D gene: .; J gene: TRBJ2-2; CDR3 protein: CASSMGTNTGELFF
V gene: TRBV19; D gene: .; J gene: .; CDR3 protein: CASSIGQNQETQYF
V gene: TRBV20-1; D gene: TRBD2; J gene: TRBJ2-7; CDR3 protein: CSARDLPPSGASSYEQYF
V gene: TRBV11-2; D gene: .; J gene: TRBJ2-1; CDR3 protein: CASRKPPSGYNEQFF
V gene: TRBV12-3/TRBV12-4; D gene: TRBD1; J gene: TRBJ2-3; CDR3 protein: CASSPTDRVGDTQYF
V gene: TRBV5-1; D gene: .; J gene: TRBJ2-2; CDR3 protein: CASSLLLGSTGELFF
V gene: TRBV20-1; D gene: .; J gene: TRBJ1-1; CDR3 protein: CSARSKLGLDTEAFF
V gene: TRBV7-6; D gene: TRBD1; J gene: TRBJ1-2; CDR3 protein: CASSLSGQVPRSHYTF
V gene: TRBV24-1; D gene: .; J gene: TRBJ2-5; CDR3 protein: CATSDPGLETQYF
V gene: TRBV6-1; D gene: .; J gene: TRBJ2-1; CDR3 protein: CASRPRGSYNEQFF
V gene: TRBV12-3/TRBV12-4; D gene: .; J gene: TRBJ2-4; CDR3 protein: CASSLAGQNIQYF
V gene: TRBV20-1; D gene: TRBD1; J gene: TRBJ2-4; CDR3 protein: CSASRQGRKNIQYF
V gene: TRBV29-1; D gene: .; J gene: TRBJ2-2; CDR3 protein: CSGLLATGELFF
V gene: TRBV20-1; D gene: TRBD2; J gene: TRBJ2-2; CDR3 protein: CSARALLAGVPNTGELFF
V gene: TRBV12-3/TRBV12-4; D gene: .; J gene: TRBJ2-7; CDR3 protein: CASGTFAEQYF
V gene: TRBV12-3/TRBV12-4; D gene: .; J gene: TRBJ2-2; CDR3 protein: CASRPDPTGELFF
V gene: TRBV6-2/TRBV6-3; D gene: TRBD1; J gene: TRBJ1-2; CDR3 protein: CASSGGQGSYGYTF
V gene: TRBV5-1; D gene: TRBD2; J gene: TRBJ2-1; CDR3 protein: CASSLASSGVSYNEQFF
V gene: TRBV4-1; D gene: .; J gene: TRBJ2-7; CDR3 protein: CASSHTLGIYYEQYF
V gene: TRBV28; D gene: .; J gene: TRBJ1-4; CDR3 protein: CASSLNNEKLFF
V gene: TRBV20-1; D gene: .; J gene: TRBJ2-7; CDR3 protein: CSALSGTAKSEQYF
V gene: TRBV9; D gene: .; J gene: TRBJ1-5; CDR3 protein: CASSVAGSSNQPQHF